This TCR beta chain was recovered during a study of cytomegalovirus exposure and HLA in healthy donors. The CDR3 consists of 13 residues. After removal of 5 bases from V and 7 bases from J, the junction contained 2 bases not matched to a gene. In germline, CDR1 is MNHNS, CDR2 SASEGT. Using immunoSEQ multiplex PCR, the repertoire was profiled, and TCRdb retains in-frame clones only, with some absent. The table lists about 120,000 clones, about 90% of them singletons. Sequences were obtained from PBMCs. The chain couples TRBV6-1 to TRBJ2-1; 10 bases are a match to TRBD1. The receptor's source is a woman aged 18-30 years in good health and CMV-seronegative. The CDR3, as DNA: TGTGCCAGCAGTTTGGACAGGGGGAATGAGCAGTTCTTC. Translation gives CASSLDRGNEQFF.